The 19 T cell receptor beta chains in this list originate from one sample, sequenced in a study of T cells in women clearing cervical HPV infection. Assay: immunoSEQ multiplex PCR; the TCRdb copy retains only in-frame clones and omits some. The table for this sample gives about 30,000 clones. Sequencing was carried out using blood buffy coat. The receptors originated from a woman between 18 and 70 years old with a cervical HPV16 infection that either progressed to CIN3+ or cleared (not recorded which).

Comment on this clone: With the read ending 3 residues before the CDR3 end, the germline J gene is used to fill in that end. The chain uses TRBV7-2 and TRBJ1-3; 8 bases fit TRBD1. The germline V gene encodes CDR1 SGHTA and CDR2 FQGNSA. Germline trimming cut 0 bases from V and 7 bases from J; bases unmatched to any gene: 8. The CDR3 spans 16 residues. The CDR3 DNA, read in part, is TGTGCCAGCAGCTTAGCGCAGGGGGCGAGAGGTAACACC. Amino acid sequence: CASSLAQGARGNT. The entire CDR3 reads CASSLAQGARGNTIYF.

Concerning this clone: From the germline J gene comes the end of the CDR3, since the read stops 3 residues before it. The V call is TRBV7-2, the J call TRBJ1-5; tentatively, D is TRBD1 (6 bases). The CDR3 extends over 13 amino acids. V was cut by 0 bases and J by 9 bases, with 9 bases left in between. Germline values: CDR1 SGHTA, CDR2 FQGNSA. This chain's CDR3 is CASSLASQGPQHF. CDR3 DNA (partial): TGTGCCAGCAGCTTAGCCTCACAGGGGCCC.

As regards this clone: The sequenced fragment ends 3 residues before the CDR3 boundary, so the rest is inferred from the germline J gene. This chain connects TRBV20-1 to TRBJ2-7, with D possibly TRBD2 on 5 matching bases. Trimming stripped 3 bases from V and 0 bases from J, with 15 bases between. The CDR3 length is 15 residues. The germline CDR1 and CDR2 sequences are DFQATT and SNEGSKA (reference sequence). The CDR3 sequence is CSARRLSHDSYEQYF. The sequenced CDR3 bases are TGCAGTGCTAGGCGACTATCCCACGACTCCTACGAG.

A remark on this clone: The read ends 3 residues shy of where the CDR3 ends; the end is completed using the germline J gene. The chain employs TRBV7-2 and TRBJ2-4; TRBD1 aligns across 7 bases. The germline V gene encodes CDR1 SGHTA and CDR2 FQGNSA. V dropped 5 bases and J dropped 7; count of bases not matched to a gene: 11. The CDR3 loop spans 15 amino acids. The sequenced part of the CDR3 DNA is TGTGCCAGCAGCAGAGACCGGGACAGAAGCAACATT. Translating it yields CASSRDRDRSNI. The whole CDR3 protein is CASSRDRDRSNIQYF.

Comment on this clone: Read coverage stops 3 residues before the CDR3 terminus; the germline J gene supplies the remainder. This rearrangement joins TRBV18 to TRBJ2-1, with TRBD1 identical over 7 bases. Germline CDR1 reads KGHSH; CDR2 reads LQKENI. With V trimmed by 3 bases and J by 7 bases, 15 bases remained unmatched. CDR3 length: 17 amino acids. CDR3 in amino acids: CASSPLMGQSSVNEQFF. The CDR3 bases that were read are TGTGCCAGCTCACCGCTTATGGGACAGTCTTCCGTAAATGAG.

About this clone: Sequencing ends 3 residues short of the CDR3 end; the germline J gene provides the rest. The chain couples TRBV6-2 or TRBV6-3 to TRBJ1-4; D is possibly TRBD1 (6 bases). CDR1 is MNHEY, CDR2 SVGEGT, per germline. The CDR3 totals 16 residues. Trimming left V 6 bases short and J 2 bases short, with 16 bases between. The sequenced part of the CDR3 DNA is TGTGCCAGCAGCTCTTACAGGGTTTATACTAATGAAAAA. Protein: CASSSYRVYTNEK. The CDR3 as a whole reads CASSSYRVYTNEKLFF.

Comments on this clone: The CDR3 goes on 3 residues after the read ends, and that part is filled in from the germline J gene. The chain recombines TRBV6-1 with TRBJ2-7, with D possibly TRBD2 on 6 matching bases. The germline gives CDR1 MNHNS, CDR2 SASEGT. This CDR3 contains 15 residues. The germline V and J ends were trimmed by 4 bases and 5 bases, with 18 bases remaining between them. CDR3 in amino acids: CASSGPGGWGDEQYF. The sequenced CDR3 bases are TGTGCCAGCAGTGGTCCTGGGGGGTGGGGCGACGAG.

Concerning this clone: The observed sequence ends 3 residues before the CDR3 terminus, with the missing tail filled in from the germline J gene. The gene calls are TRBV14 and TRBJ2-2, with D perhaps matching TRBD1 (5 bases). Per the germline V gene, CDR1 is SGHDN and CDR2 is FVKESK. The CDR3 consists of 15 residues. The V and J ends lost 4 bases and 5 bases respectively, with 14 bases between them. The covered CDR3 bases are TGTGCCAGCAGCCCCCGCTTGGACATTACCGGGGAG. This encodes CASSPRLDITGE. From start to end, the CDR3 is CASSPRLDITGELFF.

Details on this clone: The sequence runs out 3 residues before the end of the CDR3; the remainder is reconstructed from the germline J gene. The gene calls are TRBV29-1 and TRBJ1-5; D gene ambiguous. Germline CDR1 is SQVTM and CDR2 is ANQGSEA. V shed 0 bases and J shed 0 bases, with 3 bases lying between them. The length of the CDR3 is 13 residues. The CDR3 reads CSVEEHSNQPQHF. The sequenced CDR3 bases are TGCAGCGTTGAAGAACATAGCAATCAGCCC.

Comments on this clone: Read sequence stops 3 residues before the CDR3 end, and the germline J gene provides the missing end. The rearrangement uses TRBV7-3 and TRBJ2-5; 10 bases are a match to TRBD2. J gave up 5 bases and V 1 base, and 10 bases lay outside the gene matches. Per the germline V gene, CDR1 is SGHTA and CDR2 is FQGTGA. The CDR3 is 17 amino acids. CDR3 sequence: CASSLNPTSGKEETQYF. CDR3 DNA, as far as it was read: TGTGCCAGCAGCTTAAACCCCACTAGCGGGAAGGAGGAGACC.

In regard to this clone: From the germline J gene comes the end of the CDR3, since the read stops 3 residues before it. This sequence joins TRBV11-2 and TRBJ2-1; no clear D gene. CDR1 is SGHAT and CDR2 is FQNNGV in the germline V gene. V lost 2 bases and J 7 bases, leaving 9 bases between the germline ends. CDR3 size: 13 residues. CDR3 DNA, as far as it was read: TGTGCCAGCAGCTTATCCCCTAGTAATGAG. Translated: CASSLSPSNE. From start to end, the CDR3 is CASSLSPSNEQFF.

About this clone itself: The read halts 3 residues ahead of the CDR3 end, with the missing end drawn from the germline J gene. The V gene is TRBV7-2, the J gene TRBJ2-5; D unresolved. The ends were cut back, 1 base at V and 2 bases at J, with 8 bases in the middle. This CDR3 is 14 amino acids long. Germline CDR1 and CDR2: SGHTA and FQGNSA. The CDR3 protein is CASSLGFPQETQYF. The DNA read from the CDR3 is TGTGCCAGCAGCTTAGGTTTTCCACAAGAGACC.

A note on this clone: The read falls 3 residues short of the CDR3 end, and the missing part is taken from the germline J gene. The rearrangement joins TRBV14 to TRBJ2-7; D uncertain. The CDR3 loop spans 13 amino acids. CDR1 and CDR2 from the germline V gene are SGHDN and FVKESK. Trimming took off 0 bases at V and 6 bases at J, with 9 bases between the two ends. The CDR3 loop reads CASSQDVQAEQYF. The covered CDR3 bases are TGTGCCAGCAGCCAAGATGTCCAGGCCGAG.

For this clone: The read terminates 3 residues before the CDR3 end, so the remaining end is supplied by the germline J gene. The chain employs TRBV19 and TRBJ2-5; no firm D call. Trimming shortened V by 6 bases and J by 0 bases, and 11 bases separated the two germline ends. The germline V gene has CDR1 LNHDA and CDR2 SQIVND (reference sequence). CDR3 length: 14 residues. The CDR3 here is CASSPTEYQETQYF. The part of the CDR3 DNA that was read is TGTGCCAGTAGCCCAACAGAGTACCAAGAGACC.

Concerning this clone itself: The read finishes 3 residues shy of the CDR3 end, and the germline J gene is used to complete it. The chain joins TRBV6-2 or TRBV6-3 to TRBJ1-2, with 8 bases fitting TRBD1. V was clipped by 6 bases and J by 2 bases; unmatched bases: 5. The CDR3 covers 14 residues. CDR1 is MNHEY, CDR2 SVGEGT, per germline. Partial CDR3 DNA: TGTGCCAGCAGAAAACAGGGGGGAAACTATGGC. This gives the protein CASRKQGGNYG. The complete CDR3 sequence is CASRKQGGNYGYTF.

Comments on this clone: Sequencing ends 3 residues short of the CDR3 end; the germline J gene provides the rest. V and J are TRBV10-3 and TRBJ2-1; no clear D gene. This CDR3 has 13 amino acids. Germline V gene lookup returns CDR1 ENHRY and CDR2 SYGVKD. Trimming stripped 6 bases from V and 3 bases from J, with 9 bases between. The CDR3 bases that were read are TGTGCCATCAGCCTGACTTTCTACAATGAG. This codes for CAISLTFYNE. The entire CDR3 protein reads CAISLTFYNEQFF.

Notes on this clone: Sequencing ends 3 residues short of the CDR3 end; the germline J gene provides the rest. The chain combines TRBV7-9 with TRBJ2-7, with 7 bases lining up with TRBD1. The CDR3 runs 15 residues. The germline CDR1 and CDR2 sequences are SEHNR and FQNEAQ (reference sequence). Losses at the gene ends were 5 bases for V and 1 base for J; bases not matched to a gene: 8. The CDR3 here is CASSLGQDVSYEQYF. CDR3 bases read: TGTGCCAGCAGCCTCGGACAGGACGTGTCCTACGAG.

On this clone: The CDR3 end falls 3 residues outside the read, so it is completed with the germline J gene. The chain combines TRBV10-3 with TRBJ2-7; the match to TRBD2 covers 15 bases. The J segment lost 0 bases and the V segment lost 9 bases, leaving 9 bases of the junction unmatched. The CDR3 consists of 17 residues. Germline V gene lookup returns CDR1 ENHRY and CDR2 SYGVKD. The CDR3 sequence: CAMSPGTSGGISYEQYF. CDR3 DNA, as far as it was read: TGTGCCATGAGTCCCGGGACTAGCGGGGGGATCTCCTACGAG.

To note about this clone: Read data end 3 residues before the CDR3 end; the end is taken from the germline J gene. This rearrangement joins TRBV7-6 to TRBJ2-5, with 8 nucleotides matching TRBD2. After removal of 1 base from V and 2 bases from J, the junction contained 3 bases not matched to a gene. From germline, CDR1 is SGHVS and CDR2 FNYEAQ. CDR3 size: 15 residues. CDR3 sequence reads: CASSLVPGGQETQYF. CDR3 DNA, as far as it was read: TGTGCCAGCAGCTTAGTCCCGGGGGGGCAAGAGACC. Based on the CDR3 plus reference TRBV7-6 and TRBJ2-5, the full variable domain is GAGVSQSPRYKVTKRGQDVALRCDPISGHVSLYWYRQALGQGPEFLTYFNYEAQQDKSGLPNDRFSAERPEGSISTLTIQRTEQRDSAMYRCASSLVPGGQETQYFGPGTRLLVL.